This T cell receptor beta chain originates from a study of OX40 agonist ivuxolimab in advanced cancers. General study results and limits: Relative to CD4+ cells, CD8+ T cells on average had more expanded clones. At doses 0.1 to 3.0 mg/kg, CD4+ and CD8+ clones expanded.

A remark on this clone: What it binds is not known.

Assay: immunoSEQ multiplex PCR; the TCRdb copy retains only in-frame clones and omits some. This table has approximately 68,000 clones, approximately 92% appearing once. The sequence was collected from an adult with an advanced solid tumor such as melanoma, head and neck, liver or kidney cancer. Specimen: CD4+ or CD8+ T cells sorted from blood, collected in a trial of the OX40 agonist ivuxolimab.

The CDR3 DNA reads TGTGCCAGCAGCCAAACAGCCTTAGGGCCCCTCCACTTT. It yields the protein CASSQTALGPLHF. The chain combines TRBV14 with TRBJ1-6, with D uncertain. The CDR3 totals 13 residues. V dropped 2 bases and J dropped 13 bases, with 12 bases sitting between them. Germline CDR1 reads SGHDN; CDR2 reads FVKESK.